The clone carrying this TCR beta chain ranks as medium-sized. The antigen remains unidentified. These data are taken from a study of HIV-infected patients and healthy controls. The CDR3 spans 14 residues. The germline gives CDR1 SGHTA, CDR2 FQGNSA. Trimming shortened V by 1 base and J by 1 base, and 7 bases separated the two germline ends. General study points: Treated samples reflected only about three months of therapy, arguably too short to observe immune reconstitution. MAIT alpha-chain CDR3s were frequent in healthy controls, depleted in HIV+.

Follow-up blood was drawn about 14 weeks, roughly three months, after antiretroviral therapy began. All unsorted peripheral T cells were captured because whole blood was used without fractionation. Reverse transcription used around 500 ng RNA and constant-region primers for alpha and beta. Separate chain-specific third strand synthesis with multiplexing indices produced the alpha and beta libraries. TCRdb analysed the 5' RACE reads with MiXCR anew, one entry per CDR3 protein. The sample has 8,500 to 9,000 distinct CDR3 sequences; about 8.4% are singletons. This sequence was found in an adult with HIV infection. The rearrangement links TRBV7-2 to TRBJ2-5; unclear D gene. Sequenced material: blood, taken during antiretroviral therapy. The CDR3 protein is CASSLVPSQETQYF. The CDR3 region has the DNA TGTGCCAGCAGCTTAGTGCCCAGCCAAGAGACCCAGTACTTC.